The present entry profiles one T cell receptor (beta chain) with its context. The entry originates in a study of cytomegalovirus exposure and HLA in healthy donors. The repertoire was sequenced with immunoSEQ multiplex PCR; TCRdb's copy has only in-frame clones and lacks some. The table lists 150,000 or so clones, about 86% of them singletons. The CDR3 covers 15 residues. Germline-derived CDR1 and CDR2 are MNHEY and SMNVEV (reference sequence). The V end lost 3 bases, the J end lost 5 bases, and 16 bases lay between the germline ends. Material: PBMCs. The chain recombines TRBV27 with TRBJ1-1, with D uncertain. The source is a human donor in good health. The CDR3 reads CASSLSPLGGTEAFF. CDR3 coding DNA: TGTGCCAGCAGTTTGTCCCCATTGGGAGGAACTGAAGCTTTCTTT.